This T cell receptor (beta chain) is from a study of control samples from healthy donors and cancer patients. Some clones are missing from TCRdb's copy, which holds only in-frame ones; the method was immunoSEQ multiplex PCR. The sample has 200,000 to 250,000 clones; roughly 94% are singletons. The germline V gene has CDR1 SGHAT and CDR2 FQNNGV. Trimming cost V 5 bases and J 4 bases, with 12 bases left between them. This CDR3 comprises 15 residues. V usage is TRBV11-2 and J usage is TRBJ2-6; the D is unclear. Sequenced: blood. This clonotype was sampled from a man over 45 in good health. CDR3 nucleotide sequence: TGTGCCAGCAGCCCACATCAGGCCGGGGCCAACGTCCTGACTTTC. This sequence encodes CASSPHQAGANVLTF.